The T cell receptor beta chain described here comes from a study of cytomegalovirus exposure and HLA in healthy donors. Study details: The use of the same platform for the approximately 130 validation repertoires and the 666 first-cohort repertoires was reported by a later analysis.

V was cut by 2 bases and J by 1 base, with 11 bases left in between. The CDR3 totals 15 residues. Per the germline V gene, CDR1 is MDHEN and CDR2 is SYDVKM. Sequenced by immunoSEQ multiplex PCR; TCRdb stores in-frame clones only, minus some. This sample has about 160,000 clones, with more than 70% found just once. The receptor's source is a man aged 18 to 30 in good health and CMV-seronegative. The chain carries TRBV28 and TRBJ2-5; the D gene is possibly TRBD1 (6 bases). Sequenced sample: PBMCs. The DNA for the CDR3 is TGTGCCAGCAGTTTAACAGGGCCCGTCCAAGAGACCCAGTACTTC. Protein sequence: CASSLTGPVQETQYF.